A single sample gave rise to the 31 T cell receptor beta chains below, sequenced in a study of cytomegalovirus exposure and HLA in healthy donors. 13 Jbeta primers and 60 Vbeta primers were used for the PCR. Sequencing used immunoSEQ multiplex PCR; TCRdb keeps in-frame clones, though not all of them. This sample has around 150,000 clones, with roughly 77% found just once. Sequencing input: PBMCs. The source of these receptors is a man aged 30 to 39 in good health.

This rearrangement joins TRBV6-5 to TRBJ2-7; 11 nucleotides match TRBD2. The CDR3 is 15 amino acids. Losses at the gene ends were 6 bases for V and 4 bases for J; bases not matched to a gene: 8. CDR1 and CDR2 (germline): MNHEY, SVGAGI. This chain's CDR3 is CASSLLAGGRYEQYF. CDR3 nucleotide sequence: TGTGCCAGCAGCCTCCTAGCGGGAGGTCGGTACGAGCAGTACTTC.

V usage is TRBV4-1 and J usage is TRBJ2-7; D gene unclear. V gave up 1 base and J gave up 4 bases, with 14 bases separating them. The CDR3 covers 15 residues. From germline, CDR1 is MGHRA and CDR2 YSYEKL. CDR3 bases: TGCGCCAGCAGCCAAGGTCAGAGGATCTCTTACGAGCAGTACTTC. This gives the protein CASSQGQRISYEQYF.

V and J are TRBV28 and TRBJ2-1, with 11 bases fitting TRBD1. The CDR3 loop spans 15 amino acids. Germline values: CDR1 MDHEN, CDR2 SYDVKM. Unmatched junction bases numbered 6, after V lost 5 bases and J lost 6 bases. This CDR3 reads CASSPRTGGPNEQFF. In nucleotides, the CDR3 is TGTGCCAGCAGTCCCAGGACAGGGGGCCCCAATGAGCAGTTCTTC.

The table lists this clone with a count of one. Here the CDR3 reads CASAGGESHNEQFF. The CDR3 DNA follows: TGTGCCAGCGCTGGGGGGGAGAGCCACAATGAGCAGTTCTTC. V and J are TRBV2 and TRBJ2-1; 7 bases are a match to TRBD2. V shed 8 bases and J 5 bases; nucleotides not matched to a gene: 9. Germline loops: CDR1 SNHLY, CDR2 FYNNEI. CDR3 length: 14 amino acids.

In its sample, this clone was seen once. The CDR3 DNA is TGTGCCAGCGCTGTGGGGACAAGGGGACAAGAGACCCAGTACTTC. Protein product: CASAVGTRGQETQYF. The V and J genes are TRBV7-9 and TRBJ2-5; a possible D gene is TRBD1 (6 bases). V was pared by 8 bases and J by 2 bases, with 18 bases between. The CDR3 has 15 residues. CDR1 and CDR2 from the germline V gene are SEHNR and FQNEAQ (reference sequence). Filled out from reference TRBV7-9 and TRBJ2-5, the complete variable domain reads DTGVSQNPRHKITKRGQNVTFRCDPISEHNRLYWYRQTLGQGPEFLTYFQNEAQLEKSRLLSDRFSAERPKGSFSTLEIQRTEQGDSAMYLCASAVGTRGQETQYFGPGTRLLVL.

This chain uses TRBV18 with TRBJ1-4; perhaps TRBD1 as D (5 bases). Per germline, CDR1 KGHSH and CDR2 LQKENI. This CDR3 comprises 14 residues. Trimming took 6 bases from V and 5 from J, leaving 13 bases between them. The CDR3 DNA is TGTGCCAGCTCCCAACAGGTCGACAATGAAAAACTGTTTTTT. Translating it yields CASSQQVDNEKLFF.

This clone was counted between two and nine times. The V gene is TRBV28, the J gene TRBJ2-7, with 7 nucleotides matching TRBD1. Germline loops: CDR1 MDHEN, CDR2 SYDVKM. The CDR3 is 16 residues long. Trimming took 0 bases from V and 2 from J; bases not matched to a gene: 7. CDR3 sequence reads: CASSLWTRQGTYEQYF. CDR3 bases: TGTGCCAGCAGTTTATGGACCCGACAGGGTACCTACGAGCAGTACTTC. Complete variable domain (other parts from reference TRBV28 and TRBJ2-7): DVKVTQSSRYLVKRTGEKVFLECVQDMDHENMFWYRQDPGLGLRLIYFSYDVKMKEKGDIPEGYSVSREKKERFSLILESASTNQTSMYLCASSLWTRQGTYEQYFGPGTRLTVT.

The chain carries TRBV7-9 and TRBJ1-3; 7 bases are a match to TRBD1. This CDR3 comprises 16 residues. Germline trimming cut 4 bases from V and 0 bases from J; bases unmatched to any gene: 6. From germline, CDR1 is SEHNR and CDR2 FQNEAQ (reference sequence). CDR3 sequence (DNA): TGTGCCAGCAGCTCACCGACAGGGTACTCTGGAAACACCATATATTTT. Translation: CASSSPTGYSGNTIYF. Together with reference TRBV7-9 and TRBJ1-3, the CDR3 gives the full variable domain: DTGVSQNPRHKITKRGQNVTFRCDPISEHNRLYWYRQTLGQGPEFLTYFQNEAQLEKSRLLSDRFSAERPKGSFSTLEIQRTEQGDSAMYLCASSSPTGYSGNTIYFGEGSWLTVV.

This clone was detected once. V gene TRBV6-6 combines with J gene TRBJ1-2; D ambiguous. Trimming took off 0 bases at V and 5 bases at J, with 10 bases between the two ends. The CDR3 is 14 residues long. Germline values: CDR1 MNHNY, CDR2 SVGAGI (reference sequence). The CDR3 bases are TGTGCCAGCAGTTACTCCTCATCCGGGTATGGCTACACCTTC. This sequence encodes CASSYSSSGYGYTF.

The CDR3 here is CASSLAPSASQETQYF. The DNA of the CDR3 is TGTGCCAGCAGCTTGGCGCCTAGCGCAAGCCAAGAGACCCAGTACTTC. The chain recombines TRBV5-4 with TRBJ2-5; D may be TRBD2 (6 bases). Germline CDR1 is SGHNT and CDR2 is YYREEE (reference sequence). This CDR3 is built from 16 residues. Trimming left V 0 bases short and J 1 base short, with 13 bases between.

V and J are TRBV18 and TRBJ2-7; TRBD2 aligns across 8 bases. From germline, CDR1 is KGHSH and CDR2 LQKENI. J gave up 4 bases and V 3 bases, and 5 bases lay outside the gene matches. The CDR3 has 14 residues. The CDR3, as DNA: TGTGCCAGCTCACCGTCCGCGGGAGGTTACGAGCAGTACTTC. Protein: CASSPSAGGYEQYF. Supplemented by reference TRBV18 and TRBJ2-7, the full variable domain reads NAGVMQNPRHLVRRRGQEARLRCSPMKGHSHVYWYRQLPEEGLKFMVYLQKENIIDESGMPKERFSAEFPKEGPSILRIQQVVRGDSAAYFCASSPSAGGYEQYFGPGTRLTVT.

The chain links TRBV10-1 to TRBJ1-1; the D gene is possibly TRBD1 (5 bases). The CDR3 has 13 residues. Germline V gene data show CDR1 as WNHNN and CDR2 as SYGVQD (reference sequence). V was trimmed by 3 bases and J by 6 bases, leaving 11 bases between them. CDR3 DNA: TGCGCCAGCAGTGATATCCAGGGTGCTGAAGCTTTCTTT. It codes for CASSDIQGAEAFF.

The V and J genes are TRBV28 and TRBJ1-1, with D possibly TRBD1 on 5 matching bases. V was shortened by 5 bases and J by 1 base, with 8 bases between the two germline ends. The CDR3 runs to 13 residues. Germline V gene lookup returns CDR1 MDHEN and CDR2 SYDVKM. The CDR3 loop is CASSLGGNTEAFF. CDR3 DNA: TGTGCCAGCAGTCTGGGGGGGAACACTGAAGCTTTCTTT.

This chain links TRBV4-3 with TRBJ2-7; weak D call: TRBD1 (6 bases). CDR1 is LGHNA, CDR2 YSLEER, per germline. The CDR3 contains 15 residues. V was shortened by 3 bases and J by 6 bases, with 18 bases between the two germline ends. The DNA for the CDR3 is TGCGCCAGCAGCCACTCCGGGACATCCTCACGCGAGCAGTACTTC. It yields the protein CASSHSGTSSREQYF.

The chain employs TRBV7-2 and TRBJ2-3; 10 bases are a match to TRBD2. Germline CDR1 and CDR2: SGHTA and FQGNSA. The CDR3 extends over 16 amino acids. The V segment lost 3 bases and the J segment 3 bases; nucleotides outside the gene matches: 6. The CDR3 sequence: CASSLSRGLATDTQYF. CDR3 nucleotides: TGTGCCAGCAGCTTGTCAAGGGGACTAGCGACAGATACGCAGTATTTT. Supplemented by reference TRBV7-2 and TRBJ2-3, the full variable domain reads GAGVSQSPSNKVTEKGKDVELRCDPISGHTALYWYRQSLGQGLEFLIYFQGNSAPDKSGLPSDRFSAERTGGSVSTLTIQRTQQEDSAVYLCASSLSRGLATDTQYFGPGTRLTVL.

The CDR3 DNA sequence: TGTGCCAGCAGTGAATGGGCCGGGACAGGGGGCGATGAGCAGTTCTTC. Translating it yields CASSEWAGTGGDEQFF. The rearrangement uses TRBV6-1 and TRBJ2-1; the match to TRBD1 covers 12 bases. The germline V gene has CDR1 MNHNS and CDR2 SASEGT. There are 16 residues in the CDR3. V shed 2 bases, J shed 8 bases, and the junction held 7 bases outside the gene matches.

The chain joins TRBV2 to TRBJ2-1, with 8 nucleotides matching TRBD1. Germline V gene sequence: CDR1 SNHLY, CDR2 FYNNEI. V was clipped by 7 bases and J by 7 bases; unmatched bases: 3. The CDR3 contains 12 residues. The DNA for the CDR3 is TGTGCCAGCAATGACAGGGGTAATGAGCAGTTCTTC. Amino acid sequence: CASNDRGNEQFF.

This clone appeared a few times. The genes are TRBV29-1 and TRBJ1-1; tentative D call: TRBD1 (6 bases). V was trimmed by 7 bases and J by 0 bases, leaving 12 bases between them. This CDR3 is built from 13 residues. The germline V gene has CDR1 SQVTM and CDR2 ANQGSEA. The CDR3, as DNA: TGCAGCGCGGAGACAGGCATGAACACTGAAGCTTTCTTT. Translation gives CSAETGMNTEAFF.

V and J are TRBV27 and TRBJ1-5; D perhaps matches TRBD1 (6 bases). V was cut by 1 base and J by 5 bases, with 9 bases left in between. The CDR3 is 14 amino acids. Germline V gene data show CDR1 as MNHEY and CDR2 as SMNVEV (reference sequence). In nucleotides, the CDR3 is TGTGCCAGCAGTTTATGGGGGCGAGATCAGCCCCAGCATTTT. It encodes CASSLWGRDQPQHF.

The chain carries TRBV21-1 and TRBJ1-4. TRBV21-1 is annotated as a pseudogene. The CDR3 covers 16 residues. CDR3 loop: CASSKGCQRRNEKLFF. For the CDR3, the DNA is TGTGCCAGCAGCAAAGGGTGCCAGCGGAGAAATGAAAAACTGTTTTTT.

The sample holds one count of this clone. This sample also contains other DNA sequences that code for the same CDR3. The chain combines TRBV2 with TRBJ2-3; 13 nucleotides align to TRBD2. Trimming took 3 bases from V and 9 from J; bases not matched to a gene: 9. CDR1 SNHLY and CDR2 FYNNEI come from the germline V gene. The CDR3 has 16 amino acids. The chain's CDR3 is CASSERGGTSGTTQYF. In DNA, the CDR3 is TGTGCCAGCAGTGAGCGCGGGGGGACTAGCGGGACGACGCAGTATTTT.

This rearrangement joins TRBV6-5 to TRBJ2-1; no clear D gene. The CDR3 covers 15 residues. Deletions cut 7 bases from V and 5 bases from J, with 18 bases between. The V gene's germline CDR1 is MNHEY and CDR2 SVGAGI. The CDR3: CASTPGTQANNEQFF. CDR3 nucleotides: TGTGCCAGCACCCCAGGTACCCAGGCCAACAATGAGCAGTTCTTC.

There are a few counts of this clone. V gene TRBV10-3 combines with J gene TRBJ2-7; TRBD1 aligns across 9 bases. Germline V CDR1 and CDR2: ENHRY, SYGVKD. V shed 3 bases and J 2 bases; nucleotides not matched to a gene: 8. CDR3 length equals 16 residues. The CDR3 bases are TGTGCCATCAGTGACCCGGGACAGGGTCCGACCTACGAGCAGTACTTC. It specifies CAISDPGQGPTYEQYF.

Points on this clone: One junction end disagrees with the germline gene, perhaps due to a read error. This chain uses TRBV7-9 with TRBJ2-7; TRBD1 might be the D (6 bases). This CDR3 has 15 amino acids. Germline values: CDR1 SEHNR, CDR2 FQNEAQ (reference sequence). The chain's CDR3 is CSSSLTDRSSYEQYF. CDR3 DNA: TGTTCCAGCAGCTTAACCGACAGGAGCTCCTACGAGCAGTACTTC.

This chain connects TRBV4-3 to TRBJ2-2; D is unresolved. This CDR3 has 15 amino acids. V gave up 0 bases and J gave up 8 bases, with 13 bases separating them. Germline CDR1 and CDR2: LGHNA and YSLEER. The CDR3 DNA reads as TGCGCCAGCAGCCAAGATACGGCAGGCCGAGGGGAGCTGTTTTTT. Translation gives CASSQDTAGRGELFF.

V gene TRBV7-3 combines with J gene TRBJ2-6; 11 bases map to TRBD2. Germline V gene sequence: CDR1 SGHTA, CDR2 FQGTGA. The CDR3 sequence is 19 residues long. Trimming at V came to 5 bases and at J to 0 bases, leaving 9 bases not matched to a gene. CDR3 in DNA: TGTGCCAGCAGCCAGGGGTTAGCGGGAGGGTCCTCTGGGGCCAACGTCCTGACTTTC. Protein sequence: CASSQGLAGGSSGANVLTF.

This clone occurred once. The rearrangement uses TRBV19 and TRBJ1-1; D not resolved. The germline V gene has CDR1 LNHDA and CDR2 SQIVND (reference sequence). The CDR3 is made up of 13 amino acids. V was clipped by 0 bases and J by 11 bases, with 13 bases between them. CDR3 in amino acids: CASSIEPAVGAFF. As DNA, the CDR3 is TGTGCCAGTAGTATAGAGCCAGCCGTGGGCGCTTTCTTT.

This clone was picked up a small number of times. The junction shows a germline mismatch at one end, possibly a read error. This sequence joins TRBV7-9 and TRBJ2-7, with 8 bases aligning to TRBD2. CDR3 length: 17 residues. CDR1 and CDR2 from the germline V gene are SEHNR and FQNEAQ (reference sequence). CDR3 sequence: CSSSLASGLAGTYEQYF. As DNA, the CDR3 is TGTTCCAGCAGCTTAGCGTCAGGGCTAGCGGGTACCTACGAGCAGTACTTC.

This clone was seen only once. V gene TRBV7-9 combines with J gene TRBJ1-4; 8 positions match TRBD1. Germline-derived CDR1 and CDR2 are SEHNR and FQNEAQ (reference sequence). V lost 0 bases and J lost 10; bases outside the gene matches: 10. The CDR3 is 16 amino acids. CDR3 in DNA: TGTGCCAGCAGCTTAGCCGGGGACAGGTATCGGGGAAAACTGTTTTTT. It encodes CASSLAGDRYRGKLFF.

This clone was recorded once. The rearrangement links TRBV2 to TRBJ2-7, with D tentatively TRBD2 (5 bases). V was pared by 3 bases and J by 6 bases, with 18 bases between. The germline V gene encodes CDR1 SNHLY and CDR2 FYNNEI. This CDR3 comprises 15 residues. In nucleotides, the CDR3 is TGTGCCAGCAGTGAGAGGGTCCTGATCGGAGGCGAGCAGTACTTC. Translating gives CASSERVLIGGEQYF.

This clone was detected only once. CDR3 nucleotides: TGTGCCAGCAGCTTAGCCGCCAGGTCAGGATCACCCCTCCACTTT. It specifies CASSLAARSGSPLHF. V is TRBV7-2 and J is TRBJ1-6; no clear D gene. V lost 0 bases and J 10 bases, leaving 13 bases between the germline ends. Per germline, CDR1 SGHTA and CDR2 FQGNSA. The CDR3 has 15 amino acids.